The present T cell receptor (beta chain) was sequenced within a study of cytomegalovirus exposure and HLA in healthy donors (TCRdb year 2017). About the investigation overall: In an earlier analysis of 587 of the donors, 276 Gb of sequence data and approximately 100 million unique TCR beta sequences from 180 million or so T cells were reported. An early release that covered about 600 HLA-typed donors contained 250 to 350 gigabases of sequencing data and 65 million to 100 million unique TCR sequences. Of the 300 to 500 genotyped donors, approximately 81% were placed in the genetic ancestry cluster associated with self-reported Caucasian donors. The study was designed to test whether signatures of past pathogen exposure could be identified by cataloging public T cell receptors. Using immunosequencing, the study profiled T cell repertoires from fewer than 700 subjects and related those repertoires to cytomegalovirus serostatus. In addition to the first cohort of 650 to 800 subjects, a separate validation cohort of 120 different subjects was used. To predict cytomegalovirus infection status, the study combined high-throughput TCR immunosequencing, statistical association of individual TCRs with disease status, and machine learning. A later analysis re-analyzed previously published TCR beta repertoires from about 600 donors and added high-resolution HLA genotyping to study TCR occurrence patterns. Rather than using new phenotypic data, the later analysis identified candidate immune exposures from TCR beta sequences and from how often those sequences occurred across donors. To decide whether each TCR beta V gene segment behaved as functional or pseudogenic, an earlier analysis of some 600 of the donors relied on high-throughput TCR beta sequencing. Alongside the repertoire data, information on donor age, sex, ethnicity and CMV serostatus was compiled. A later genetic analysis used genome-wide SNP genotypes for about three fifths of the 666 donors, treating that subset as a discovery cohort. Every discovery cohort repertoire had been produced on one sequencing platform. HLA typing included class I and class II loci at four-digit resolution. The number of typed donors differed by locus: roughly 629-640 for A, B, C, DRB1 and DQB1; 500 to 550 for DQA1; 600 to 610 for DPA1; and around 490 for DPB1. Four or five DR-DQ haplotypes were handled as single units for association and clustering because linkage in the cohort was strong. Among 398 genotyped donors of the cohort, an average of approximately 240,000 unique TCR beta nucleotide sequences were sequenced per donor, roughly 18% of them non-productive.

As for this clone: The clone's antigen remains unknown.

The cohort comprised 550 to 700 healthy bone marrow donors. Cohort members were all nominally healthy when sampled, although unrecorded immune exposures were likely present. The donor was CMV seropositive and belonged to the group of 250 to 300 seropositive cohort members. A peripheral blood sample was provided by each donor, and peripheral blood mononuclear cells were used for TCR beta sequencing. Genomic DNA extraction from the blood cell samples was performed with the Qiagen DNeasy Blood Extraction Kit. The CDR3 spans 14 residues, from the cysteine through the phenylalanine. The retained sequence is limited to the CDR3, 42 bases, with the frame set at the first base. Germline trimming amounts to 3 bases on V and 7 bases on J, with 5 as the count of junction bases outside the gene matches. The CDR1 and CDR2 encoded by the germline V gene are MDHEN and SYDVKM. Study-wide conclusions, independent of this receptor: The study listed over 150 TCR beta chains as associated with cytomegalovirus. A further reported finding was that TCR beta sequences accurately predicted the HLA-A and HLA-B alleles for most subjects in the first cohort. Specific HLA alleles were associated with 15,000 to 20,000 TCR beta sequences at a false discovery rate of 0.05 in a later analysis. An association between a missense DCLRE1C variant and V-gene and J-gene trimming of TCR beta chains was found in a later genetic analysis and replicated in an independent cohort. The sequencing pipeline was judged likely to have produced a cluster of highly shared sequence variants as a technical artifact. Over 15 rarely observed V segments, including chromosome 9 orphons, were excluded from the earlier analysis of approximately 500 of the donors because counts were too low. The authors suggested that the approach could potentially be extended to other disease states and immunological phenotypes. Sequencing depth was assumed to be roughly uniform across donors in the presence/absence analyses, though that assumption may not hold. Across donors, most TCR sequences were observed very rarely, whereas some public TCRs were present in many individuals. In a later analysis, HLA-associated TCR beta chains were found to be more clonally expanded and to have lower generation probabilities than equally common non-associated chains. Strong co-occurrence of HLA alleles, especially DR and DQ, made assigning TCR associations to individual alleles difficult. Correlated functional status among segregating V segments might be attributable to linkage disequilibrium, but an unknown experimental factor could not be ruled out. Because some donors lacked HLA typing at each locus, the association tests relied only on the typed subset. The cohort was sequenced for TCR beta chains only, and without alpha or paired-chain data the features that could be detected were limited. In an earlier analysis of 587 of the donors, most TCR beta V segments appeared in productive rearrangements about 87% or about 30% of the time, broadly matching IMGT annotations. According to a later analysis, TCR association rates differed among HLA loci, with DRB1 alleles showing the most associated TCRs and HLA-C alleles showing the fewest. According to a later analysis, parvovirus B19, influenza, CMV and Epstein-Barr virus appeared linked to several top co-occurrence clusters. The only immune exposure information available for the cohort was CMV serostatus. In a later genetic analysis, fewer N-insertions in productive TCRs were reported among donors in an Asian-associated ancestry cluster than the roughly 700-donor mean. The classifier was reported to diagnose cytomegalovirus status with high specificity and sensitivity in both the original cohort and the validation cohort. According to a later analysis, most CMV-associated TCR beta chains appeared to be HLA-restricted, and the HLA associations seemed to be driven largely by CMV exposure. Some IMGT-functional V segments, including TRBV6-2 and TRBV6-3, could not be told apart with the 87-base-pair reads, so those segments were excluded. Three of the identified cytomegalovirus-associated TCR beta chains were confirmed in vitro to be specific for cytomegalovirus antigens.

The library was prepared using the immunoSEQ multiplex PCR assay. For the multiplex PCR, a mixture combining 60 forward primers for TCR Vbeta segments and 13 reverse primers for TCR Jbeta segments was used. The CDR3 region of rearranged TCR beta genes was amplified from genomic DNA by a multiplex PCR assay. On the Illumina HiSeq System, the amplified TCR beta libraries were sequenced as 87-base-pair reads. In the authors' own workflow: In a later analysis, tens of millions of unique TCR beta chains were counted across the approximately 640 repertoires, and approximately 9.9 million of these chains were shared by at least two donors. To remove PCR and sequencing errors, raw reads were error-corrected and collapsed into unique sequences using a nearest-neighbor algorithm that merged closely related sequences. Alignment of CDR3 sequences to IMGT reference sequences was used to assign V, D and J gene segments. For a sequence to be retained, a match of at least six nucleotides was required to both a V gene segment and a J gene segment. A rearrangement was called productive if the CDR3 had no stop codons and remained in frame with V and J, and every other rearrangement was called non-productive. Following IMGT convention, CDR3 was defined as the stretch from the second conserved V-encoded cysteine up to the conserved J-encoded phenylalanine. Sequences without an unambiguous match to a single V gene segment were excluded from the earlier analysis of about 600 of the donors. In an earlier analysis of approximately 590 of the donors, a V segment was called functional when productive rearrangements were above 56.7%, and segregating when the standard deviation between donors exceeded 5%. A statistical classification framework was built for diagnosing cytomegalovirus status from the catalog of TCR beta chain sequences. In a later analysis, V and J genes were assigned by comparing TCR nucleotide sequences against IMGT/GENE-DB human TR gene sequences. Using the TCRdist pipeline, a later analysis assigned CDR3 sequences along with most-parsimonious VDJ recombination scenarios. In a later analysis, each TCR beta chain was defined by its CDR3 amino acid sequence together with its V-gene family, and reads without a unique V-gene family were excluded. As a way to deal with suspected cross-contamination and a sequencing artifact, a later analysis dropped under 600 nucleotide sequences that were highly shared and had low generation probability. In a later analysis, a clonal expansion index for each public chain was calculated from normalized within-repertoire ranks of inferred template counts. In a later analysis, generation probabilities were computed using a VDJ recombination model fitted to out-of-frame rearrangements, and the results were checked against IGoR. Hypergeometric tests were used in a later analysis to score TCR-TCR, TCR-HLA and TCR-CMV co-occurrence, with a repertoire-size bias correction applied to the TCR pairs. To estimate false discovery rates, a later analysis permuted the HLA or CMV assignments 20 times. In a later analysis, co-occurring TCRs were grouped using DBSCAN, and TCRdist sequence similarity was added for clustering within HLA-allele-positive subsets. For co-occurrence clustering, repertoires with fewer than 30,000 or more than 120,000 public chains were excluded, along with 4 to 6 repertoires with anomalous nucleotide sharing. As stored in TCRdb, this immuneACCESS dataset retains in-frame rearrangements with V and J assigned. A fraction of the clones does not appear; measured against another copy, unresolved V genes explain less than half of the discrepancy, and the remainder lacks a known reason. V and J calls and clone size are those listed in that table; D and trimming were worked out from the DNA. The sample's clone listing holds roughly 77,000 clones. The ten largest clones take up 3.5% to 4% of the sample.

The clonotype originates from a female donor in good health and CMV-seropositive. The sequenced sample was PBMCs. The chain couples TRBV28 to TRBJ2-3; TRBD2 aligns with 9 central bases. The nucleotide sequence reads as follows: TGTGCCAGCAGTTTCGGCGGGGGGGCGAATACGCAGTATTTT. It is translated as CASSFGGGANTQYF.